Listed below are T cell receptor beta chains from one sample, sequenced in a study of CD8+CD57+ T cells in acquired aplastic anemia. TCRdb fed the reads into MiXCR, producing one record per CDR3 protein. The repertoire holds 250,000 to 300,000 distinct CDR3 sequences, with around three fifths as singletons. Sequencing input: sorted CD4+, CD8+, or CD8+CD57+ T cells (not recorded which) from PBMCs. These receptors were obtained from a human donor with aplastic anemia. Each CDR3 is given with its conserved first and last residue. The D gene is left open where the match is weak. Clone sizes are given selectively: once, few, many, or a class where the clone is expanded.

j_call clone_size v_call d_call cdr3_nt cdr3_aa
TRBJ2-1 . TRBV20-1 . TGCAGTGCGACCAAAAATCGAGATGGTGAGCAGTTCTTC CSATKNRDGEQFF
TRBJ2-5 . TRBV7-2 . TGTGCCAGCAGCCCCGACTCAAGGGGAGAGACCCAGTACTTC CASSPDSRGETQYF
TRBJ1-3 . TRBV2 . TGTGCCAGCAGTGAAGCCGGGGCCCGTTGGGACACCATATATTTT CASSEAGARWDTIYF
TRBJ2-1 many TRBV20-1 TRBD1 TGCAGTGCCAAAGCAGGGGGAAATTACAATGAGCAGTTCTTC CSAKAGGNYNEQFF
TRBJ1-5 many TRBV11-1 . TGTGCCAGCAGCTTTGGCAGAAATCAGCCCCAGCATTTT CASSFGRNQPQHF
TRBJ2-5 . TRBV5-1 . TGCGCCAGCACAGACAGAGCCCAAGAGACCCAGTACTTC CASTDRAQETQYF
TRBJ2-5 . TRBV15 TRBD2 TGTGCCACCAGCAGAGTGGGACTAGCGGGAGGGCCGGAGACCCAGTACTTC CATSRVGLAGGPETQYF
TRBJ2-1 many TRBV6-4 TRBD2 TGTGCCAGCAGTGACTCTGCTAGCGGGAGTTACAATGAGCAGTTCTTC CASSDSASGSYNEQFF
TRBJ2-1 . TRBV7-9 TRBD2 TGTGCCAGCAGCCCTCGTCCGGGACTAGCGGGGTATGAGCAGTTCTTC CASSPRPGLAGYEQFF
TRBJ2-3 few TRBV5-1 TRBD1 TGCGCCAGCAGTACTAGGACAGGGGGACGGGATACGCAGTATTTT CASSTRTGGRDTQYF
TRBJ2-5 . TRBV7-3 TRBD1 TGTGCCAGCAGCTTAATGGGACAGGGGGGAGTGGAGACCCAGTACTTC CASSLMGQGGVETQYF
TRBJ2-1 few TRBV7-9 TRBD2 TGTGCCAGCAGCTTAGCTTCTAGCGGGGGGGCCGGTGAGCAGTTCTTC CASSLASSGGAGEQFF
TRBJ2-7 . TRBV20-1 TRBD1 TGCAGTGCCATTCGCGGGACAGGGCACTCCTACGAGCAGTACTTC CSAIRGTGHSYEQYF
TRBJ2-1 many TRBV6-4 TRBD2 TGTGCCAGCAGTGACTCCCACAGCGGGGGCGGGAATGAGCAGTTCTTC CASSDSHSGGGNEQFF
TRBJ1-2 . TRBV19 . TGTGCCAGTAGTCCTGGATTAGGGGTGATCTATGGCTACACCTTC CASSPGLGVIYGYTF
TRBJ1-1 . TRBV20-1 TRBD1 TGCAGTGCCAGCAGCTTAGGACAGGGGGCGAGTCGGTTT CSASSLGQGASRF
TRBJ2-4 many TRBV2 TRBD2 TGTGCCAGCAGTCTTAGCGGGGGGGCCTCCAAAAACATTCAGTACTTC CASSLSGGASKNIQYF
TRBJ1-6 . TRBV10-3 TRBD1 TGTGCCATCAGTGGTCGGACAGGGGAGGATTCACCCCTCCACTTT CAISGRTGEDSPLHF
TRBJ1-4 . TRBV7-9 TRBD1 TGTGCCAGCAGCTTAGTGGGACAGGTTAAACTGTTTTTT CASSLVGQVKLFF
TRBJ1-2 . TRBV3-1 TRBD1 TGTGCCAGCAGCCAAGAAGGGACAGGGGATCACGATGGCTACACCTTC CASSQEGTGDHDGYTF
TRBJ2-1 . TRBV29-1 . TGCAGCGTGACCCTCTTGGAGAATGAGCAGTTCTTC CSVTLLENEQFF
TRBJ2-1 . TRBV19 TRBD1 TGTGCCAGTAGTGTGGGACAGACCCTCAATGAGCAGTTCTTC CASSVGQTLNEQFF
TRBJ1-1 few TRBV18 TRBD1 TGTGCCAGCTCACCGCGTGGACAGGGGAGGAACACTGAAGCTTTCTTT CASSPRGQGRNTEAFF
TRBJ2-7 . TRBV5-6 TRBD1 TGTGCCAGTAGCTTGAGGGGACAGGGAGGCTACGAGCAGTACTTC CASSLRGQGGYEQYF
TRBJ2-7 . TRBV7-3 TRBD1 TGTGCCAGCAGCTTTACGTGGACAGGAGCCTCAGGGGGCGAGCAGTACTTC CASSFTWTGASGGEQYF
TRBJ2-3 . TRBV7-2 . TGTGCCAGCAGCTTAAGTACCAGCCGCCCGCAGTATTTT CASSLSTSRPQYF
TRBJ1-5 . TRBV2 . TGTGCCAGCAGTGAGATCTGGAGCAATCAGCCCCAGCATTTT CASSEIWSNQPQHF
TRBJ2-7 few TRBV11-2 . TGTGCCAGCAGCCTTCTGGGAAGCTCGGCCGAGCAGTACTTC CASSLLGSSAEQYF
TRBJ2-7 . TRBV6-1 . TGTGCCAGCAGTATTAGGGCCGCACTCGAGCAGTACTTC CASSIRAALEQYF
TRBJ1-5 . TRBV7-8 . TGTGCCAGCAGCTTAGTTCGCAGGGAAGGTCAGCCCCAGCATTTT CASSLVRREGQPQHF
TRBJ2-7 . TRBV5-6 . TGTGCCAGCGGCAGTGGGACCTACGAGCAGTGCTTC CASGSGTYEQCF
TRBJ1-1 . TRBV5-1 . TGCGCCAGCAGCTTGGAAGCAGGGTTGAGAACTGAAGCTTTCTTT CASSLEAGLRTEAFF
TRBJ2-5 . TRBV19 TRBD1 TGTGCCAGTAGTCCCGGGACAGGGGGCTGGGAGACCCAGTACTTC CASSPGTGGWETQYF
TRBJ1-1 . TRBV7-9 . TGTGCCAGCAGCTCTATCGAGAGCAGGGTCAATCAGCCGACTGAAGCTTTCTTT CASSSIESRVNQPTEAFF
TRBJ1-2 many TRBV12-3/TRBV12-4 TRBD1 TGTGCCAGCAGTCATCCTGGGACAGCCACTATTTCCGGCTACACCTTC CASSHPGTATISGYTF
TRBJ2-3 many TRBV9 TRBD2 TGTGCCAGCAGCGTAGCTCGGACTAGCGGGGGTACGCAGTATTTT CASSVARTSGGTQYF
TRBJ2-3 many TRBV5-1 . TGCGCCAGCAGCTTCGGAACCGGGACTGGAGGCACAGATACGCAGTATTTT CASSFGTGTGGTDTQYF
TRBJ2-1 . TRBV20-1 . TGCAGTGCTAATGGGGGGCGGGTCAATGAGCAGTTCTTC CSANGGRVNEQFF
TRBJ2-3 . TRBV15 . TGTGCCACCAGCCACCGGGAGTATGATCTCCAACGAACAGATGCGCAGTATTTT CATSHREYDLQRTDAQYF
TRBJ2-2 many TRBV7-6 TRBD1 TGTGCCAGCAGCTTAGCACGAGGCGGGACAGGGGGCACCGGGGAGCTGTTTTTT CASSLARGGTGGTGELFF
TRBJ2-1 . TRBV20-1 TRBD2 TGCAGTGCCGAGTCCGGGACTAGCGACTACAATGAGCAGTTCTTC CSAESGTSDYNEQFF
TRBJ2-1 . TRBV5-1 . TGCGCCAGCAGCTTGATTGCTTCAGCAAACAATGAGCAGTTCTTC CASSLIASANNEQFF
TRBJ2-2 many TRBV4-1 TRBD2 TGCGCCAGCAGACCCGGGGGGGCCAACACCGGGGAGCTGTTTTTT CASRPGGANTGELFF
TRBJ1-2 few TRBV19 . TGTGCCAGTAGTCTTATCCCGGCATTGGTCTATGGCTACACCTTC CASSLIPALVYGYTF
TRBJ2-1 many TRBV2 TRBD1 TGTGCCAGCAGTGGACAGGGTCGGGAGCAGTTCTTC CASSGQGREQFF
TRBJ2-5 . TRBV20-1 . TGCAGTGCCCCCTCTTTGGGGAAAGAGACCCAGTACTTC CSAPSLGKETQYF
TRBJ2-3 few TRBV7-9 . TGTGCCAGCAGCTTACAGGGGGATACGCAGTATTTT CASSLQGDTQYF
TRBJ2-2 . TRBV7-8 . TGTGCCAGCAGCTCTTACAGGGACACCGGGGAGCTGTTTTTT CASSSYRDTGELFF
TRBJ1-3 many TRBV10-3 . TGTGCCATCACTGGGACCTCAGGAAACACCATATATTTT CAITGTSGNTIYF
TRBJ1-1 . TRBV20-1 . TGCAGTGCTCGGGGAGGTCGGGGAGCTTTCTTT CSARGGRGAFF
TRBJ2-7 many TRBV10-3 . TGTGCCACCAGGCTTTCTTACGAGCAGTACTTC CATRLSYEQYF
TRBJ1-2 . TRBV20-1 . TGCAGTGCTAGGGCTCCGGGAGACCTCTATGGCTACACCTTC CSARAPGDLYGYTF
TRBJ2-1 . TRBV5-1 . TGCGCCAGCAGCTTGGCCACAGGACTAACCTACAATGAGCAGTTCTTC CASSLATGLTYNEQFF
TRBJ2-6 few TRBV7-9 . TGTGCCAGCAGGCCTTCTGGTGCTGGGGCCAACGTCCTGACTTTC CASRPSGAGANVLTF
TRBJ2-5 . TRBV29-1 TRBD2 TGCAGCGTTGAAGGGACTAGCGGGTTACAAGAGACCCAGTACTTC CSVEGTSGLQETQYF
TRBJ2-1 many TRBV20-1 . TGCAGTGCTAGATCCCGCGGGACAGCCTACAATGAGCAGTTCTTC CSARSRGTAYNEQFF
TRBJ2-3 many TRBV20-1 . TGCAGTGCTAGAGTGTTCGCAGATACGCAGTATTTT CSARVFADTQYF
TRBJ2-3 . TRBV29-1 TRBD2 TGCAGCGTTGGTTTGGGACTAGCGGGAGAGGATACGCAGTATTTT CSVGLGLAGEDTQYF
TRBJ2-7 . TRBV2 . TGTGCCAGCAGGGTGGAGGTTTGGGAGGAGCAGTACTTC CASRVEVWEEQYF
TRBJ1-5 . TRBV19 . TGTGCCAGTAGACGGGAGGTGGCTCGCAATCAGCCCCAGCATTTT CASRREVARNQPQHF